This record looks at one T cell receptor (beta chain) sequence and its context. Its target is unknown. The CDR3 does not end in the conserved phenylalanine or tryptophan, so this is likely a read error. Using a constant-region primer together with ProtoScript II reverse transcriptase, TCR beta cDNA was made from about 500 ng of total RNA. Slightly modified ARM-PCR, run as three nested multiplex PCR rounds, produced the TCR beta libraries. Two initial PCR rounds of roughly 10 cycles each paired TRBV1-TRBV30 forward primers with a C-beta reverse primer. A single record per CDR3 protein comes from TCRdb applying MiXCR to the multiplex PCR reads. Here the sample spans about 320,000 distinct CDR3 sequences, 65% being singletons. The entry originates in a study of tumor-infiltrating lymphocytes in primary liver carcinoma. This CDR3 contains 12 residues. CDR1 SQVTM and CDR2 ANQGSEA come from the germline V gene.

Both blood RNA, taken from unsorted whole blood, and germline DNA were extracted. The patients lived with chronic HBV infection and had not yet received any treatment. Overall study results and limits: Overlap in tumor-adjacent and tumor-blood pairs fell below that of tumor region pairs.

The sequenced sample was peripheral blood. This chain links TRBV29-1 with TRBJ1-5; D gene unclear. This receptor was identified in a man in his forties with primary liver carcinoma and hepatitis B virus infection. CDR3 loop: CSVRNSIQPQHL. CDR3 DNA: TGCAGCGTTCGAAACAGCATTCAGCCCCAGCATCTT.